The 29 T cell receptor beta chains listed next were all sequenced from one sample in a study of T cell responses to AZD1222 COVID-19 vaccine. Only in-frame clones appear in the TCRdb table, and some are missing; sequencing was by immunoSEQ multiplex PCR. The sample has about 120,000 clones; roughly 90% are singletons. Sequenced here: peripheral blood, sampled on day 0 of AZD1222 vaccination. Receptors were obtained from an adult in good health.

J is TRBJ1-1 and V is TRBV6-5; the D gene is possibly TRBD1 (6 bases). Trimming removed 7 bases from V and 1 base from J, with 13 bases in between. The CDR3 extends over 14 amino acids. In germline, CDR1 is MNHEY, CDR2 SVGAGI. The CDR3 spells CASKQGRENTEAFF. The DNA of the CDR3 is TGTGCCAGCAAACAGGGAAGGGAGAACACTGAAGCTTTCTTT.

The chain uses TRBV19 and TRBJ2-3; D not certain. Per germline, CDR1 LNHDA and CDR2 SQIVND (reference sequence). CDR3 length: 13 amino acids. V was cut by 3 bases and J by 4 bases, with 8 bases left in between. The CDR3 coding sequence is TGTGCCAGTAGTATGCGGCCGGCAGATACGCAGTATTTT. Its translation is CASSMRPADTQYF.

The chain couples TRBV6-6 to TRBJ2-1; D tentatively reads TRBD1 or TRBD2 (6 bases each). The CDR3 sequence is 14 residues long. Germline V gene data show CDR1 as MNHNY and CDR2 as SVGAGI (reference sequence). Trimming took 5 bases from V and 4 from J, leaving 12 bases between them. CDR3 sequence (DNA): TGTGCCAGCAGTCTAGGGGGGCGATACAATGAGCAGTTCTTC. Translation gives CASSLGGRYNEQFF.

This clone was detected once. As DNA, the CDR3 is TGTGCCAGCTCATCCCGGGATCGAAAAAGGGATAACTATGGCTACACCTTC. This codes for CASSSRDRKRDNYGYTF. This sequence joins TRBV18 and TRBJ1-2; D is uncertain. The CDR3 is 17 amino acids. Per germline, CDR1 KGHSH and CDR2 LQKENI. Trimming left V 5 bases short and J 1 base short, with 20 bases between. Looking up the rest from reference TRBV18 and TRBJ1-2 gives the full variable domain: NAGVMQNPRHLVRRRGQEARLRCSPMKGHSHVYWYRQLPEEGLKFMVYLQKENIIDESGMPKERFSAEFPKEGPSILRIQQVVRGDSAAYFCASSSRDRKRDNYGYTFGSGTRLTVV.

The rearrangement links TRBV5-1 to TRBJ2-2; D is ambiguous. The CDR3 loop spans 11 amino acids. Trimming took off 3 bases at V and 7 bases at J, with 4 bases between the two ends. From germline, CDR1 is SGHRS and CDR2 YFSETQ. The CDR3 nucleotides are TGCGCCAGCAGCTCTCTCGGGGAGCTGTTTTTT. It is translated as CASSSLGELFF.

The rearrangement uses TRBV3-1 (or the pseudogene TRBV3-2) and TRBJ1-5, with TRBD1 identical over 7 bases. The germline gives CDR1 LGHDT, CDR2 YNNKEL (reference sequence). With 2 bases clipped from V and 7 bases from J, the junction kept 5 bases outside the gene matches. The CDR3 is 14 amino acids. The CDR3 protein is CASSQSPRGQPQHF. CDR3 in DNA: TGTGCCAGCAGCCAATCCCCCAGGGGGCAGCCCCAGCATTTT.

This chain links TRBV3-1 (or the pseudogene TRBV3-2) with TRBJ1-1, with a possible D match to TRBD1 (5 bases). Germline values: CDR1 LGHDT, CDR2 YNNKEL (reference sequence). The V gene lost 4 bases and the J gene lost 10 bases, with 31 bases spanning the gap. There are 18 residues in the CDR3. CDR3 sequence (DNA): TGTGCCAGCAGCCCCCTCATGCGGGGGACTTATATGAACCTGGGAGCTTTCTTT. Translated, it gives CASSPLMRGTYMNLGAFF.

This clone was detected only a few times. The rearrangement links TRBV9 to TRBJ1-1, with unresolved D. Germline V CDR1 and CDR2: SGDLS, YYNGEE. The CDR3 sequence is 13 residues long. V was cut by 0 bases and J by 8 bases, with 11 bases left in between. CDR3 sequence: CASSVDPGTEAFF. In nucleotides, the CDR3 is TGTGCCAGCAGCGTAGATCCGGGTACCGAAGCTTTCTTT.

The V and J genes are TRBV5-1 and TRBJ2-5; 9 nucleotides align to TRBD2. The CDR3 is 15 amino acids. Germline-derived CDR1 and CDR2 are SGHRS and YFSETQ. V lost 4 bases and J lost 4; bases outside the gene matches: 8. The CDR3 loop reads CASSPGLAGRETQYF. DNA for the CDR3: TGCGCCAGCAGCCCTGGCCTAGCGGGACGAGAGACCCAGTACTTC.

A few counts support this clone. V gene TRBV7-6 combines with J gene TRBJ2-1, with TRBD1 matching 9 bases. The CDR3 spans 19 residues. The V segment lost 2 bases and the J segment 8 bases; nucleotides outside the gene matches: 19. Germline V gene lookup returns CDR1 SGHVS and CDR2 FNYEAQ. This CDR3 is CASSLNSRPGTGSFDEQFF. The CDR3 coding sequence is TGTGCCAGCAGCTTAAATTCCCGCCCCGGGACAGGGAGTTTCGATGAGCAGTTCTTC.

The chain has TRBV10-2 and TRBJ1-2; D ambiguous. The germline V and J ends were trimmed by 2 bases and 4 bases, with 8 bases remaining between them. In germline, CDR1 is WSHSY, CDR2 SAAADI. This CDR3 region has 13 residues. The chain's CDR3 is CASSEQEFYGYTF. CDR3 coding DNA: TGCGCCAGCAGTGAGCAGGAATTCTATGGCTACACCTTC.

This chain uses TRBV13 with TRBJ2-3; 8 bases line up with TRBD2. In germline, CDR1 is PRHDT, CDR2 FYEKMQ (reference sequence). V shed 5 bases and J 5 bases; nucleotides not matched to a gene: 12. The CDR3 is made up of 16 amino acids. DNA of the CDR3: TGTGCCAGCAGCCCGAGGTGGGTAGCGGGGAGAGATACGCAGTATTTT. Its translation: CASSPRWVAGRDTQYF. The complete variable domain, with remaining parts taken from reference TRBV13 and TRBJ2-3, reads AAGVIQSPRHLIKEKRETATLKCYPIPRHDTVYWYQQGPGQDPQFLISFYEKMQSDKGSIPDRFSAQQFSDYHSELNMSSLELGDSALYFCASSPRWVAGRDTQYFGPGTRLTVL.

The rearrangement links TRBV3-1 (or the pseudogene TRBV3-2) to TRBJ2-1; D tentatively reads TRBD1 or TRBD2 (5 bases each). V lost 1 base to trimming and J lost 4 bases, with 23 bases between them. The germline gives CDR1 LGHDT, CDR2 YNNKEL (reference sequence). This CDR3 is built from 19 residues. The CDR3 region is CASSQGDAGVALAYNEQFF. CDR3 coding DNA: TGTGCCAGCAGCCAAGGGGACGCCGGTGTTGCCCTTGCTTACAATGAGCAGTTCTTC.

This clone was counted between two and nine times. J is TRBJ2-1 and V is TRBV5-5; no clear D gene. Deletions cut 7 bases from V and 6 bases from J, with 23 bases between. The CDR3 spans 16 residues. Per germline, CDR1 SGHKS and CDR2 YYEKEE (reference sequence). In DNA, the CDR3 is TGTGCCAGCTCCTTATCATTCGGCCTAGGGCCCAATGAGCAGTTCTTC. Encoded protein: CASSLSFGLGPNEQFF.

The CDR3 loop reads CAIGLKMENSPLHF. The DNA for the CDR3 is TGTGCCATCGGGCTTAAAATGGAAAATTCACCCCTCCACTTT. The rearrangement joins TRBV10-3 to TRBJ1-6; D call uncertain. V gave up 8 bases and J gave up 7 bases, with 15 bases separating them. Germline-derived CDR1 and CDR2 are ENHRY and SYGVKD. The CDR3 contains 14 residues.

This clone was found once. The CDR3, as DNA: TGTGCCAGCAGTTTATCTGGACGATTGAACACTGAAGCTTTCTTT. It is translated as CASSLSGRLNTEAFF. The chain employs TRBV28 and TRBJ1-1, with D unclear. The CDR3 is 15 residues long. Germline loops: CDR1 MDHEN, CDR2 SYDVKM. Trimming took off 1 base at V and 0 bases at J, with 9 bases between the two ends.

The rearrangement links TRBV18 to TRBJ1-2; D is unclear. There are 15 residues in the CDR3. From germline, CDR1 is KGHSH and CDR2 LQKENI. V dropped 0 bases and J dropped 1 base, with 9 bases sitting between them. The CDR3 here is CASSPPGQFNYGYTF. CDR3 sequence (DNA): TGTGCCAGCTCACCACCTGGGCAATTTAACTATGGCTACACCTTC.

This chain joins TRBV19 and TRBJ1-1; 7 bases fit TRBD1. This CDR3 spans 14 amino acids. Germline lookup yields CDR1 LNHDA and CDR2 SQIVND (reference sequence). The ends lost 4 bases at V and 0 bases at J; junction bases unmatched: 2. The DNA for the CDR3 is TGTGCCAGTAGTAACAGGGGCTTGAACACTGAAGCTTTCTTT. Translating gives CASSNRGLNTEAFF. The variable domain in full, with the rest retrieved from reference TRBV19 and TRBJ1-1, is DGGITQSPKYLFRKEGQNVTLSCEQNLNHDAMYWYRQDPGQGLRLIYYSQIVNDFQKGDIAEGYSVSREKKESFPLTVTSAQKNPTAFYLCASSNRGLNTEAFFGQGTRLTVV.

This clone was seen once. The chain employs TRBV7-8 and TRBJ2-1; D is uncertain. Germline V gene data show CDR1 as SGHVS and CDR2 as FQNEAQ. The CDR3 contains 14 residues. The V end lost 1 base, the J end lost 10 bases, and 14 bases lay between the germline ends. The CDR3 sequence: CASSLVVSVGEQFF. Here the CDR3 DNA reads TGTGCCAGCAGCTTAGTTGTATCAGTCGGGGAGCAGTTCTTC.

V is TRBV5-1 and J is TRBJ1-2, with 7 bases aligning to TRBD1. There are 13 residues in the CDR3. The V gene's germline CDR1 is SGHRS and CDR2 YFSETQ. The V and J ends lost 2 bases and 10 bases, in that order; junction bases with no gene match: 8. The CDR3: CASSFSGTDAYTF. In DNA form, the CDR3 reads TGCGCCAGCAGCTTCTCCGGGACAGACGCCTACACCTTC. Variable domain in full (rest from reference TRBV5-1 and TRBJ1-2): KAGVTQTPRYLIKTRGQQVTLSCSPISGHRSVSWYQQTPGQGLQFLFEYFSETQRNKGNFPGRFSGRQFSNSRSEMNVSTLELGDSALYLCASSFSGTDAYTFGSGTRLTVV.

The CDR3 DNA sequence: TGTGCCATCAGTTGGACAGACAATCAGCCCCAGCATTTT. Its translation: CAISWTDNQPQHF. The chain recombines TRBV10-3 with TRBJ1-5, with TRBD1 as a possible D gene (6 bases). V was pared by 5 bases and J by 3 bases, with 8 bases between. CDR1 ENHRY and CDR2 SYGVKD come from the germline V gene. The CDR3 covers 13 residues.

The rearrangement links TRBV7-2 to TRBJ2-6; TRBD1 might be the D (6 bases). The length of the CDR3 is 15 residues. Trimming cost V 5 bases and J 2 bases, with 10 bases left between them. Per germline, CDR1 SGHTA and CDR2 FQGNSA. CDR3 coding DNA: TGTGCCAGCAGCACCAGACAGGCTGGGGCCAACGTCCTGACTTTC. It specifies CASSTRQAGANVLTF.

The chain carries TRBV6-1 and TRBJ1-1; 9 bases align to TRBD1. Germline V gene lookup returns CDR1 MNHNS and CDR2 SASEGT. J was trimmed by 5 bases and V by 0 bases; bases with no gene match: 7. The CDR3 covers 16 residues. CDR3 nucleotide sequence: TGTGCCAGCAGTGAAGCGCGGGACAGGGCGCTGACTGAAGCTTTCTTT. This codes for CASSEARDRALTEAFF.

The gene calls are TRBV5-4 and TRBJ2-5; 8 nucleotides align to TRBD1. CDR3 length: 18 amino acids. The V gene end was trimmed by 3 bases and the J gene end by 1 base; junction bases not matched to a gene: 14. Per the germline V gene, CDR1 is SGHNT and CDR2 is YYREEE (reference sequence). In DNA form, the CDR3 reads TGTGCCAGCAGCTCACGTTACCGGGACAGGACTCGCCAAGAGACCCAGTACTTC. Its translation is CASSSRYRDRTRQETQYF. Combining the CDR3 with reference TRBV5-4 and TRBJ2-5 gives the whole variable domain ETGVTQSPTHLIKTRGQQVTLRCSSQSGHNTVSWYQQALGQGPQFIFQYYREEENGRGNFPPRFSGLQFPNYSSELNVNALELDDSALYLCASSSRYRDRTRQETQYFGPGTRLLVL.

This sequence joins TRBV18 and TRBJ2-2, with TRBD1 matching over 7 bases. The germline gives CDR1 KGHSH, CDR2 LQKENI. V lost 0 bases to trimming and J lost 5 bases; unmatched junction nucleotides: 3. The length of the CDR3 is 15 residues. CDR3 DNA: TGTGCCAGCTCACCACCGAACAGGGGAACCGGGGAGCTGTTTTTT. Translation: CASSPPNRGTGELFF.

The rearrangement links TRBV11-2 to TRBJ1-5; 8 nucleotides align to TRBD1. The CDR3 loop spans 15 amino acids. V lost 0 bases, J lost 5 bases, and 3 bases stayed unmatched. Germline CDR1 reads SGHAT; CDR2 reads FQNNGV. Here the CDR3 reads CASSLDWTGHQPQHF. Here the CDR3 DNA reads TGTGCCAGCAGCTTAGACTGGACAGGGCATCAGCCCCAGCATTTT.

The CDR3 here is CASSALRQETQYF. The DNA for the CDR3 is TGTGCCAGTAGTGCACTACGCCAAGAGACCCAGTACTTC. The V call is TRBV19, the J call TRBJ2-5; D unclear. The CDR3 extends over 13 amino acids. V was clipped by 5 bases and J by 1 base, with 8 bases between them. CDR1 and CDR2 from the germline V gene are LNHDA and SQIVND (reference sequence). Supplemented by reference TRBV19 and TRBJ2-5, the full variable domain reads DGGITQSPKYLFRKEGQNVTLSCEQNLNHDAMYWYRQDPGQGLRLIYYSQIVNDFQKGDIAEGYSVSREKKESFPLTVTSAQKNPTAFYLCASSALRQETQYFGPGTRLLVL.

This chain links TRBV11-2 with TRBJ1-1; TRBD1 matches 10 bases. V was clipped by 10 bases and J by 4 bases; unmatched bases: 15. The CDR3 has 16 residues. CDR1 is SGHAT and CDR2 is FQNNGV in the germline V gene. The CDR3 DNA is TGTGCCACTTCGGGACAGGGGCCAAAGGGAGGCACTGAAGCTTTCTTT. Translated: CATSGQGPKGGTEAFF.

This CDR3 is CASSQGRSVVMGNQPQHF. CDR3 sequence (DNA): TGTGCCAGCAGCCAAGGACGGTCTGTGGTCATGGGCAATCAGCCCCAGCATTTT. This rearrangement joins TRBV3-1 (or the pseudogene TRBV3-2) to TRBJ1-5; D gene ambiguous. The length of the CDR3 is 18 residues. From germline, CDR1 is LGHDT and CDR2 YNNKEL (reference sequence). Trimming took off 1 base at V and 2 bases at J, with 18 bases between the two ends.